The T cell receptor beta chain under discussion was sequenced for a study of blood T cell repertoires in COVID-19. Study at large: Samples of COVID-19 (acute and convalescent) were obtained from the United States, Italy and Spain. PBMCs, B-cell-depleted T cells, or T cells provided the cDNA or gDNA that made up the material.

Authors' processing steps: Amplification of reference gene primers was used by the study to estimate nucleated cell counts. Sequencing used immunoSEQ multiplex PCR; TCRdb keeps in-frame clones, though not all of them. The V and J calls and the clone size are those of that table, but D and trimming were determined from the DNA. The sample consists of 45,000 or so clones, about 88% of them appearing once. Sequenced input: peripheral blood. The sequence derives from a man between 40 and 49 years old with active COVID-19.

The CDR3 DNA is TGTGCCAGCAGCCAAGATAACAGGGGAATCCAGCCCCAGCATTTT. Translated: CASSQDNRGIQPQHF. The genes are TRBV3-1 (or the pseudogene TRBV3-2) and TRBJ1-5; the match to TRBD1 covers 7 bases. With V trimmed by 0 bases and J by 7 bases, 6 bases remained unmatched. The CDR3 spans 15 residues. Per the germline V gene, CDR1 is LGHDT and CDR2 is YNNKEL (reference sequence).